Given below is one T cell receptor (beta chain) in context. The antigen is unknown. This CDR3 is 16 amino acids long. Per the germline V gene, CDR1 is GTSNPN and CDR2 is SVGIG (reference sequence). With 4 bases removed from V and 2 bases from J, the gap between germline ends came to 20 bases. The assay that was used to sequence DNA from cultured CD4+ T cells was the Oncomine TCR Beta short-read assay. MiXCR, applied by TCRdb to the PCR reads, yields one record per CDR3 protein. This table holds about 14,000 distinct CDR3 sequences, about 28% found once. This entry comes from a study of vaccination and CD4 T cells after COVID-19. Study results and limitations: Spike mono-reactive status applied to 304 of 307 vaccine-specific clones in convalescent patients. Among reactive clones from convalescent patients, a median 86.3% appeared only post-vaccination.

The sample's treatment: approximately nine-day PBMC culture with coronavirus spike peptide pools or control peptides (ViraFEST assay). Source material: cultured CD4+ T cells from blood. The chain has TRBV30 and TRBJ1-2, with D maybe TRBD1 (5 bases). The receptor comes from a human donor with COVID-19. The CDR3 protein is CAWTLPGAGWNYGYTF. Here the CDR3 DNA reads TGTGCCTGGACACTGCCGGGCGCAGGGTGGAACTATGGCTACACCTTC.